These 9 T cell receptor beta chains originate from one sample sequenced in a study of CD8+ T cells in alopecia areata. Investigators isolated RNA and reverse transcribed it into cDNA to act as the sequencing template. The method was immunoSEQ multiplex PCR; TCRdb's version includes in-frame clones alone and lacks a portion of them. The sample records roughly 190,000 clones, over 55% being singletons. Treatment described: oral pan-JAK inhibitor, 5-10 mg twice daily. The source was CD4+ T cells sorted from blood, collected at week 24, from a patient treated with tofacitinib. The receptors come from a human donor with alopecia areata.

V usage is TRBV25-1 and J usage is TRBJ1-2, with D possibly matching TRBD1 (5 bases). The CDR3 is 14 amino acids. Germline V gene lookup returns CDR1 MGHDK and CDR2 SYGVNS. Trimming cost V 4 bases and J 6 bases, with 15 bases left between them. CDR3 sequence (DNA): TGTGCCAGCAGTGGGGAGACAGTAAGGAATGGCTACACCTTC. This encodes CASSGETVRNGYTF.

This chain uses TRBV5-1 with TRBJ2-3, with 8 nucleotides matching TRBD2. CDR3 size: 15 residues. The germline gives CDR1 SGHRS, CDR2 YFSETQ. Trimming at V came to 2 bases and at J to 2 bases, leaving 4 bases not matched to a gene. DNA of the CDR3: TGCGCCAGCAGCTTCACAGCGGGGGCCACAGATACGCAGTATTTT. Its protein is CASSFTAGATDTQYF.

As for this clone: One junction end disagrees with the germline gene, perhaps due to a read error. Here the CDR3 DNA reads TGTGCCTGGAGCATTACTCCGGCTGCGGGTATCTTT. Translation: CAWSITPAAGIF. The chain is built from TRBV30 and TRBJ1-1; D call uncertain. This CDR3 comprises 12 residues. The V gene's germline CDR1 is GTSNPN and CDR2 SVGIG (reference sequence).

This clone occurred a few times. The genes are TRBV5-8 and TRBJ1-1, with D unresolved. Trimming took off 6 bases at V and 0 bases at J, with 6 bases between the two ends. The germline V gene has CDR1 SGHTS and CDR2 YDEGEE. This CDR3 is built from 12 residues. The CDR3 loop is CASTVLNTEAFF. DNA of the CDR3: TGTGCCAGCACGGTACTGAACACTGAAGCTTTCTTT.

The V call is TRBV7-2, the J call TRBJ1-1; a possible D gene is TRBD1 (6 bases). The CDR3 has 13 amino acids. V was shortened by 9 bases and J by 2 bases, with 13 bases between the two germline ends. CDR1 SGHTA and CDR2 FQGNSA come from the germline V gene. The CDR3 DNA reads TGTGCCAGTGCCGGGACACCTAACACTGAAGCTTTCTTT. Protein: CASAGTPNTEAFF. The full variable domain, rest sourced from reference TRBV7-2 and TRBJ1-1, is GAGVSQSPSNKVTEKGKDVELRCDPISGHTALYWYRQSLGQGLEFLIYFQGNSAPDKSGLPSDRFSAERTGGSVSTLTIQRTQQEDSAVYLCASAGTPNTEAFFGQGTRLTVV.

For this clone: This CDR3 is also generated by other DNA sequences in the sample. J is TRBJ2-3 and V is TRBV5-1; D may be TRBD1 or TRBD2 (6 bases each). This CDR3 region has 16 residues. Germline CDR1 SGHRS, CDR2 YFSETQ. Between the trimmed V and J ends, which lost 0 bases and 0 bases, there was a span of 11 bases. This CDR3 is CASSLGRGPSTDTQYF. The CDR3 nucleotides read TGCGCCAGCAGCTTGGGCCGGGGGCCCAGCACAGATACGCAGTATTTT.

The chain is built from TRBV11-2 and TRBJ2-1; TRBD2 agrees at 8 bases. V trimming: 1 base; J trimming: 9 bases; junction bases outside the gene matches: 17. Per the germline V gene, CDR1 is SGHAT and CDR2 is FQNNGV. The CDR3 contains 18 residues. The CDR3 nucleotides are TGTGCCAGCAGCTTAGTATCTAGCGGGCCCGATTTTCGTGGTGAGCAGTTCTTC. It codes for CASSLVSSGPDFRGEQFF.

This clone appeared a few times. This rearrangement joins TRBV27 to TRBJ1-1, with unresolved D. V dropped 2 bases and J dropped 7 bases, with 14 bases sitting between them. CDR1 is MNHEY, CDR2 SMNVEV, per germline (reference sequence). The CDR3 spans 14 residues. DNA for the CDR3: TGTGCCAGCAGTTTACGGCTGGGGAAGTATGAAGCTTTCTTT. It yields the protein CASSLRLGKYEAFF.

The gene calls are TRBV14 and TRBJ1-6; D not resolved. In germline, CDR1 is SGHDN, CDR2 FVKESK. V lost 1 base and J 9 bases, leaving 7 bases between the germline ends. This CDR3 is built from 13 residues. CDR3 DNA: TGTGCCAGCAGCCAAGTTCCGTTTTCACCCCTCCACTTT. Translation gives CASSQVPFSPLHF. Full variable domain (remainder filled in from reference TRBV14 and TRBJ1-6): EAGVTQFPSHSVIEKGQTVTLRCDPISGHDNLYWYRRVMGKEIKFLLHFVKESKQDESGMPNNRFLAERTGGTYSTLKVQPAELEDSGVYFCASSQVPFSPLHFGNGTRLTVT.